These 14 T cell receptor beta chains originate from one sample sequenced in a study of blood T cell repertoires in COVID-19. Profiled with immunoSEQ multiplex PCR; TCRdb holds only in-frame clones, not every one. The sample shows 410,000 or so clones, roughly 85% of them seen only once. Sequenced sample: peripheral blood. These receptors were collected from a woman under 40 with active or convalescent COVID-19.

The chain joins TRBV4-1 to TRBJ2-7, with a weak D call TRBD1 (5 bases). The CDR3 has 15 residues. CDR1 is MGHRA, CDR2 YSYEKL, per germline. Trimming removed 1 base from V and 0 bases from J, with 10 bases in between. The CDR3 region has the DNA TGCGCCAGCAGCCAAGCAGGGTCCAGCTCCTACGAGCAGTACTTC. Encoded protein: CASSQAGSSSYEQYF.

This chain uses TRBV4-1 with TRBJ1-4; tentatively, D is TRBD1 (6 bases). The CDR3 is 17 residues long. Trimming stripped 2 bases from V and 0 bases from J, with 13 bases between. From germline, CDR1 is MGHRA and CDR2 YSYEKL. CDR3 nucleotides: TGCGCCAGCAGCCAATTCCGACAGGAAGCAACTAATGAAAAACTGTTTTTT. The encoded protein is CASSQFRQEATNEKLFF.

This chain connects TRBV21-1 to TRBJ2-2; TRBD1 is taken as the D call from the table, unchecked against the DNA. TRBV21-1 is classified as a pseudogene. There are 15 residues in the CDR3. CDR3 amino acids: CASSKDGQNTGELFF. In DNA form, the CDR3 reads TGTGCCAGCAGCAAAGATGGACAGAACACCGGGGAGCTGTTTTTT.

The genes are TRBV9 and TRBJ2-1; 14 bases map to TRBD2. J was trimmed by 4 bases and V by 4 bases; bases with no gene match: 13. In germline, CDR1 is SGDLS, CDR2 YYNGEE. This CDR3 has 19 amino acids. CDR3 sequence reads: CASSLRLAGGIYVYNEQFF. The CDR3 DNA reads TGTGCCAGCAGCTTACGACTAGCGGGGGGGATTTACGTATACAATGAGCAGTTCTTC.

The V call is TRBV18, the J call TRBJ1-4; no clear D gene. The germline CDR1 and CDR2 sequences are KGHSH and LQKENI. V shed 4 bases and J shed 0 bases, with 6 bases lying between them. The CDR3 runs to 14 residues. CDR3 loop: CASSRAATNEKLFF. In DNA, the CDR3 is TGTGCCAGCTCACGGGCTGCAACTAATGAAAAACTGTTTTTT. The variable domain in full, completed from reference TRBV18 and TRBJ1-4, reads NAGVMQNPRHLVRRRGQEARLRCSPMKGHSHVYWYRQLPEEGLKFMVYLQKENIIDESGMPKERFSAEFPKEGPSILRIQQVVRGDSAAYFCASSRAATNEKLFFGSGTQLSVL.

The CDR3 is CASSRQRVEQYF. In nucleotides, the CDR3 is TGTGCCAGCAGCCGACAACGTGTCGAGCAGTACTTC. The rearrangement joins TRBV11-2 to TRBJ2-7; D is unclear. This CDR3 has 12 residues. V was trimmed by 5 bases and J by 6 bases, leaving 11 bases between them. Per the germline V gene, CDR1 is SGHAT and CDR2 is FQNNGV. The full variable domain, completed using reference TRBV11-2 and TRBJ2-7, is EAGVAQSPRYKIIEKRQSVAFWCNPISGHATLYWYQQILGQGPKLLIQFQNNGVVDDSQLPKDRFSAERLKGVDSTLKIQPAKLEDSAVYLCASSRQRVEQYFGPGTRLTVT.

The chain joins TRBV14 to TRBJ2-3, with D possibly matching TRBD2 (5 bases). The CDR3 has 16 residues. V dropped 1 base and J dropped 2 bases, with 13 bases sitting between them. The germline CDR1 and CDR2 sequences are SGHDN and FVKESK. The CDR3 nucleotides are TGTGCCAGCAGCCAAGTGGGGTCAGGACTCACAGATACGCAGTATTTT. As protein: CASSQVGSGLTDTQYF.

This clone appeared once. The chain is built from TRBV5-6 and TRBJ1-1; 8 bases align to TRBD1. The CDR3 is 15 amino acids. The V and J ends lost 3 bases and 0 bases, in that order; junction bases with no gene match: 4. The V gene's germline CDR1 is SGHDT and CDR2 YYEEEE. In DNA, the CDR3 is TGTGCCAGCAGCTATCCAGGGGGCCTGAACACTGAAGCTTTCTTT. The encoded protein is CASSYPGGLNTEAFF.

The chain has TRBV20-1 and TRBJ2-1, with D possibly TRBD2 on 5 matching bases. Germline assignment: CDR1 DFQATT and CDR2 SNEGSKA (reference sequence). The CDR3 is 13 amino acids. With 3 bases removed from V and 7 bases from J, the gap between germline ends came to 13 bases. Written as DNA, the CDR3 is TGCAGTGCTAGTCTAGCCCTGGGAAATGAGCAGTTCTTC. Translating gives CSASLALGNEQFF.

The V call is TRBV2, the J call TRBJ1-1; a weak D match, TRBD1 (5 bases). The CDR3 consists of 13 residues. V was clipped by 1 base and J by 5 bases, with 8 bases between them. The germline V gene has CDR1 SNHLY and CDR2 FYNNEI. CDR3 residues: CASSEVGGTEAFF. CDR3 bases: TGTGCCAGCAGTGAAGTGGGGGGAACTGAAGCTTTCTTT.

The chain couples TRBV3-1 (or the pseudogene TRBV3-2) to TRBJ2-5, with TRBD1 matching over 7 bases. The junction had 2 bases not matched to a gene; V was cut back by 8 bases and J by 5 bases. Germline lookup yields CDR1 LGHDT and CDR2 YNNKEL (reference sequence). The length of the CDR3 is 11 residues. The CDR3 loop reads CASRGQETQYF. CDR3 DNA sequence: TGTGCCAGCCGGGGACAGGAGACCCAGTACTTC.

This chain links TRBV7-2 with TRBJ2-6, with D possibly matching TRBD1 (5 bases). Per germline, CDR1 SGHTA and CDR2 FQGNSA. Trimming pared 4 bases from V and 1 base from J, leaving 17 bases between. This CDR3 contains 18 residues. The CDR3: CASSSPGVTVSGANVLTF. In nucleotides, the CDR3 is TGTGCCAGCAGCTCGCCTGGGGTGACAGTTTCTGGGGCCAACGTCCTGACTTTC.

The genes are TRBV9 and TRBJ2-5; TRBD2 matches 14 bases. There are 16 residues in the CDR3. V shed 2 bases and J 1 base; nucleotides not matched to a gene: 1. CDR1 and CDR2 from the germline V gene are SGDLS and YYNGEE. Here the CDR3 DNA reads TGTGCCAGCAGCGTGGGGACTAGCGGGGGCCAAGAGACCCAGTACTTC. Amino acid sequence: CASSVGTSGGQETQYF. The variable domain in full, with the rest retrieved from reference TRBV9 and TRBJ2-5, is DSGVTQTPKHLITATGQRVTLRCSPRSGDLSVYWYQQSLDQGLQFLIQYYNGEERAKGNILERFSAQQFPDLHSELNLSSLELGDSALYFCASSVGTSGGQETQYFGPGTRLLVL.

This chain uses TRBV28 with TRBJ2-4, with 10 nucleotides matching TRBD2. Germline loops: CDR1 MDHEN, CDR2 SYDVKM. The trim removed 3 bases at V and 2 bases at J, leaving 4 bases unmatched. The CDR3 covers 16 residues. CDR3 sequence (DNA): TGTGCCAGCAGTTTGGGGACTAGCGTAACCAAAAACATTCAGTACTTC. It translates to CASSLGTSVTKNIQYF.